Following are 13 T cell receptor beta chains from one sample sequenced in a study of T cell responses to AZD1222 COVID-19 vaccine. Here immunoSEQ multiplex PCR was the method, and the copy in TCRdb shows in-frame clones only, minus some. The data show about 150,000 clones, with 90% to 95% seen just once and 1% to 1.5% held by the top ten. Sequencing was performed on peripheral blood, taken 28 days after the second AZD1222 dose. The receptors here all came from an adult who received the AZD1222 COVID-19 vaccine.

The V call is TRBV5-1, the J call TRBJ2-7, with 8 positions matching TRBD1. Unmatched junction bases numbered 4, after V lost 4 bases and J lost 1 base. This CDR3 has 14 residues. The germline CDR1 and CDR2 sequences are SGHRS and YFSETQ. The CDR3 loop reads CASSQRQGSYEQYF. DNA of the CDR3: TGCGCCAGCAGCCAACGACAGGGGTCCTACGAGCAGTACTTC.

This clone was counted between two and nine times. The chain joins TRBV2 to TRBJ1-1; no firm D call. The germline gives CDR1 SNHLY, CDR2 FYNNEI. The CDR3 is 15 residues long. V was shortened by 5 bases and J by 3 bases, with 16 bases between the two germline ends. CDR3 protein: CASSSWTYIDTEAFF. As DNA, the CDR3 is TGTGCCAGCAGTTCCTGGACCTACATCGACACTGAAGCTTTCTTT.

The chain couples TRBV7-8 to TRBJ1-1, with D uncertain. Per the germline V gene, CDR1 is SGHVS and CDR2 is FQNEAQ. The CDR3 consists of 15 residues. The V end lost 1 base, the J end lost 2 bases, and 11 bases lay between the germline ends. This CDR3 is CASSLVGLDNTEAFF. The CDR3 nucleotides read TGTGCCAGCAGCTTAGTGGGATTGGACAACACTGAAGCTTTCTTT.

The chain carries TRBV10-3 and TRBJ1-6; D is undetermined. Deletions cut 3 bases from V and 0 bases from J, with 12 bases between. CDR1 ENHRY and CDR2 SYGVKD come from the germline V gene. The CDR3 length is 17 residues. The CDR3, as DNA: TGTGCCATCAGTGATCGGACTTTGAGCTCCTATAATTCACCCCTCCACTTT. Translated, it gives CAISDRTLSSYNSPLHF.

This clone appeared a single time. The CDR3 nucleotides read TGTGCCAGCAGCTTATCGGCGGGGGCCGGCACAGATACGCAGTATTTT. Its translation: CASSLSAGAGTDTQYF. V gene TRBV11-2 combines with J gene TRBJ2-3; D possibly corresponds to TRBD2 (7 bases). Germline CDR1 and CDR2: SGHAT and FQNNGV. CDR3 length: 16 amino acids. Trimming took 2 bases from V and 1 from J, leaving 13 bases between them.

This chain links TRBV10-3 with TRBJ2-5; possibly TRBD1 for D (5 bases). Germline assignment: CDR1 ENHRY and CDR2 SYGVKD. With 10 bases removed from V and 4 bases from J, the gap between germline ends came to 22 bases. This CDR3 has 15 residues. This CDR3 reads CASPKNRPLIETQYF. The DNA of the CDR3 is TGTGCCAGCCCTAAGAACAGGCCGCTAATAGAGACCCAGTACTTC.

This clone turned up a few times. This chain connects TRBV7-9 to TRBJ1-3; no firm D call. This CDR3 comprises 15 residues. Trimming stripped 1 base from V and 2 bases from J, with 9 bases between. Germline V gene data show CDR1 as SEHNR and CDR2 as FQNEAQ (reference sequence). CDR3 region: CASSLVKSTGNTIYF. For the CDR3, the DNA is TGTGCCAGCAGCTTAGTAAAGAGTACTGGAAACACCATATATTTT.

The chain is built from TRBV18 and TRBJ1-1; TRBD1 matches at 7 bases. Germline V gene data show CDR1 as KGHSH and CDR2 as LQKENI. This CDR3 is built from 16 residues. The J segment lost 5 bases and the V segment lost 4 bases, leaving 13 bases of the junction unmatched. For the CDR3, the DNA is TGTGCCAGCTCACTCCGGGGGGTAGGGGGCATTACTGAAGCTTTCTTT. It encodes CASSLRGVGGITEAFF.

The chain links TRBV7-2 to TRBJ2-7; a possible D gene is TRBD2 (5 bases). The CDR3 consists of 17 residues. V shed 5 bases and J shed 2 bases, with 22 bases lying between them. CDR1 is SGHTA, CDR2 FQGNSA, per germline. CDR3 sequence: CASSPPLRTRDPYEQYF. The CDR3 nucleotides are TGTGCCAGCAGCCCACCGCTTAGGACGAGGGATCCCTACGAGCAGTACTTC.

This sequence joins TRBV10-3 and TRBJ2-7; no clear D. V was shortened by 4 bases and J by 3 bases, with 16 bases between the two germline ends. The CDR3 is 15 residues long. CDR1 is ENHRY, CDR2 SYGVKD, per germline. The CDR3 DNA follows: TGTGCCATCAGTGTGGAGTTTTCCCCATTCTACGAGCAGTACTTC. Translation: CAISVEFSPFYEQYF.

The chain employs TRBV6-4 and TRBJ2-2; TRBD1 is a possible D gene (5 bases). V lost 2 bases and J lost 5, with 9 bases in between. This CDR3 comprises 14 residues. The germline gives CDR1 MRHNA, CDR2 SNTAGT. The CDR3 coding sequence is TGTGCCAGCAGTGACCAGGGTGGAACCGGGGAGCTGTTTTTT. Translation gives CASSDQGGTGELFF.

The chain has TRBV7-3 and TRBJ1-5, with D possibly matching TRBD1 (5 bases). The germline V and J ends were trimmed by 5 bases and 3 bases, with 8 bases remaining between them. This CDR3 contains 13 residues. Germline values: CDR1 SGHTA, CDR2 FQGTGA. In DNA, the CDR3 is TGTGCCAGCAGCCCAGGGTCCAATCAGCCCCAGCATTTT. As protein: CASSPGSNQPQHF.

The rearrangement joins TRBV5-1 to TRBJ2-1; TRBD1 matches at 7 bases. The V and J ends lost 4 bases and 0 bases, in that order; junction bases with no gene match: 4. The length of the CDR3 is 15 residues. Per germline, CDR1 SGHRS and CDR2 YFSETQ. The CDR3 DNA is TGCGCCAGCAGCCAGACAGGGAGCTCCTACAATGAGCAGTTCTTC. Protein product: CASSQTGSSYNEQFF.